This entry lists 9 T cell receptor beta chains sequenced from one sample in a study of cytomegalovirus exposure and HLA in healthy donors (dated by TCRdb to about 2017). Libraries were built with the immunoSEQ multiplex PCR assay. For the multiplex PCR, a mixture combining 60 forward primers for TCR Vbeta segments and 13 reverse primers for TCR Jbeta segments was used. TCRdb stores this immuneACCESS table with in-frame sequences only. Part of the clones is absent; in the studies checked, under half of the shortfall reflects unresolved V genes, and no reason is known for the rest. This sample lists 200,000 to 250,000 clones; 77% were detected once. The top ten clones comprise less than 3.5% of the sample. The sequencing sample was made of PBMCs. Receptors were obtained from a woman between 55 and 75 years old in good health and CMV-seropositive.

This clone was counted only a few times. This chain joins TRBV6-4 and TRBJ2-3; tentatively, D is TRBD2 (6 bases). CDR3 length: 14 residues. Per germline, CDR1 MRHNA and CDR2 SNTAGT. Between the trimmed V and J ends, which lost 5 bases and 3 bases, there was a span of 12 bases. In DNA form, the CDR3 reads TGTGCCAGCAGTAATGGGCGGGGTACAGATACGCAGTATTTT. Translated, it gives CASSNGRGTDTQYF.

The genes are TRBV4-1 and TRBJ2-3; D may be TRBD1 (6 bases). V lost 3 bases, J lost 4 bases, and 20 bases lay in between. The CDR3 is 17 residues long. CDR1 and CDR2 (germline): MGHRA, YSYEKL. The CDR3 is CASSHIRRQVYADTQYF. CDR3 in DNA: TGCGCCAGCAGCCATATACGACGACAGGTCTACGCAGATACGCAGTATTTT.

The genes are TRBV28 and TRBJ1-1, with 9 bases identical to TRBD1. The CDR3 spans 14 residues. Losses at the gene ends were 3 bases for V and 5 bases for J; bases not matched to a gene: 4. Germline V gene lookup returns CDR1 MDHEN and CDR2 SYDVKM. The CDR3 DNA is TGTGCCAGCAGTTTGGGGACAGGGTGGACTGAAGCTTTCTTT. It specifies CASSLGTGWTEAFF.

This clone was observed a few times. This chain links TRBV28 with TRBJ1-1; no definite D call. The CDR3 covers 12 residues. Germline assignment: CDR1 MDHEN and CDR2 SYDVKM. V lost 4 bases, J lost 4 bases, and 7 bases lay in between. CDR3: CASSSTFTEAFF. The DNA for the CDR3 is TGTGCCAGCAGTTCTACCTTCACTGAAGCTTTCTTT.

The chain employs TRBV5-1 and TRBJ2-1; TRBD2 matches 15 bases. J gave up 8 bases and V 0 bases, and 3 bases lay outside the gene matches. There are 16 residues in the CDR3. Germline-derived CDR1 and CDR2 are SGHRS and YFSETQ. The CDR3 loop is CASSLVGLAGGDEQFF. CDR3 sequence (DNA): TGCGCCAGCAGCTTGGTTGGACTAGCGGGAGGGGATGAGCAGTTCTTC.

CDR3 amino acids: CASSIGGKETQYF. The CDR3 nucleotides are TGTGCCAGCAGCATTGGAGGAAAAGAGACCCAGTACTTC. This chain uses TRBV7-2 with TRBJ2-5; TRBD2 is a possible D gene (5 bases). The CDR3 length is 13 residues. The germline V gene has CDR1 SGHTA and CDR2 FQGNSA. The V end lost 5 bases, the J end lost 3 bases, and 10 bases lay between the germline ends.

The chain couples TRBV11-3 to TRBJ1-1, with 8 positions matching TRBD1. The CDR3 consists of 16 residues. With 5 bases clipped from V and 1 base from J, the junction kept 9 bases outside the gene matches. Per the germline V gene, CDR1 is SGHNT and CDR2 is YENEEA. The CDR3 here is CASSQDSGTGNTEAFF. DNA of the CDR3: TGTGCCAGCAGCCAGGATTCCGGGACAGGGAACACTGAAGCTTTCTTT.

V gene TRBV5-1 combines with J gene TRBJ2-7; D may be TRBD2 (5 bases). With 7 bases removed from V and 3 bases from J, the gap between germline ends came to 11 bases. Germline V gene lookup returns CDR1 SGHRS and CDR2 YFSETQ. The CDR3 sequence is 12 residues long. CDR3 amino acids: CASADSFYEQYF. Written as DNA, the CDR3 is TGCGCCAGCGCGGACTCATTCTACGAGCAGTACTTC.

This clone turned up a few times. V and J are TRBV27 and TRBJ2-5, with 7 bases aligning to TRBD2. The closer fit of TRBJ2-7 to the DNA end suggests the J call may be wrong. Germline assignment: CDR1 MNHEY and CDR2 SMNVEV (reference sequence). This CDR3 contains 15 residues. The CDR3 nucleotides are TGTGCCAGCAGTTTCCCCGGGACTACAATTTACGAGCAGTACTTC. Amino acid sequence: CASSFPGTTIYEQYF.